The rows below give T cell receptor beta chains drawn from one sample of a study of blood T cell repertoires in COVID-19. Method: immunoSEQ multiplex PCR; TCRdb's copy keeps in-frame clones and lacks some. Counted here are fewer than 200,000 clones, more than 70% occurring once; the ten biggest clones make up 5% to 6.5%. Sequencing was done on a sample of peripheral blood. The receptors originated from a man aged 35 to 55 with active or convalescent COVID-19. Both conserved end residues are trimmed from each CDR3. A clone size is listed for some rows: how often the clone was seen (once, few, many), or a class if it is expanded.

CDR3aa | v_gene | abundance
ASSNTAGYNEQF | TRBV18 | -
ASVDRGNSNQPQH | TRBV5-8 | -
ASSRRGSQPQH | TRBV6-5 | -
ASSGTGPGYT | TRBV5-1 | -
ASSQDRGFGGYT | TRBV4-3 | few
ASTKGGLGTF | TRBV19 | -
ASSEATQGKDTQY | TRBV2 | -
ARSLETCRGRPSNQPQH | TRBV5-3 | -
ASSSWGTGRLGEAF | TRBV5-6 | -
ATSSRGNEQY | TRBV15 | -
ASSSGQGNIYGYT | TRBV19 | -
ASSFDRGQGEKLF | TRBV7-2 | -
ASSLARERAGRTYEQY | TRBV7-8 | -
SARGRETQY | TRBV20-1 | -
ASSPLSHLTSGRAGELF | TRBV19 | -
ASSSRTGSEKLF | TRBV7-9 | -
ASSPGSGAGNTIY | TRBV5-6 | once
ASRSGEKTQY | TRBV28 | -
ASSPSYGYT | TRBV2 | -
ASSVTSGSYEQY | TRBV13 | -
ASSFLAGSTDTQY | TRBV27 | once
ASSPGLLGAGTPSGGQF | TRBV5-4 | -
ASSLALAGYNEQF | TRBV5-1 | -
ASSDQAGPNTEAF | TRBV5-1 | -
ASSLLSNTEAF | TRBV27 | once
ASSPTSGSVGEQF | TRBV28 | -
ASSYEHGGAKNIQY | TRBV4-2 | -
ASSLLAGDTGELF | TRBV9 | -
ASSLEGTSGRNEQF | TRBV5-1 | few
ASHRGSDPNEQF | TRBV19 | once
ASSLYTIDRSGEKLF | TRBV27 | -
ASSPTNTGYTEAF | TRBV7-2 | -
ASSLIGGIYGYT | TRBV5-1 | -
ASSLAVSGKLF | TRBV5-1 | -
ASSTGGQGEAF | TRBV19 | -
ASSGFRDRGSVQPQH | TRBV6-1 | -
ASSYGQGAGKLF | TRBV6-6 | -
ASSLLGTSGTVNTQY | TRBV27 | -
ASSYRLAGSTDTQY | TRBV11-3 | -
ASSEQTNTEAF | TRBV2 | -
SASAPGRSPLH | TRBV20-1 | -
ASSRGPYEQY | TRBV6-2/TRBV6-3 | -
ASRPIAGIQETQY | TRBV27 | -
ASSLKRHGNTIY | TRBV27 | -
ASSLVSTSTGNQPQH | TRBV7-9 | -
ASSIEGWTGPSNYGYT | TRBV19 | -
ASRASGRARADTQY | TRBV5-4 | -
ASSNQGFEEKLF | TRBV3-1/TRBV3-2 | -
ASTLSVDRTYGYT | TRBV19 | once
ASSVVDSANTGELF | TRBV9 | -
ASSWTGFGQETQY | TRBV5-6 | -
ASSVTGDRGEAF | TRBV9 | -
ASSYGAGASSPLH | TRBV6-2/TRBV6-3 | -
ASSSHLAIGELF | TRBV13 | -
ASSLVTGGNQPQH | TRBV7-2 | -
ASKRDEPGEQY | TRBV10-3 | -
ASSLGGQGYSYGYT | TRBV7-2 | -
ASSRREGGETQY | TRBV6-6 | -
ATLSPSLAKNIQY | TRBV28 | -